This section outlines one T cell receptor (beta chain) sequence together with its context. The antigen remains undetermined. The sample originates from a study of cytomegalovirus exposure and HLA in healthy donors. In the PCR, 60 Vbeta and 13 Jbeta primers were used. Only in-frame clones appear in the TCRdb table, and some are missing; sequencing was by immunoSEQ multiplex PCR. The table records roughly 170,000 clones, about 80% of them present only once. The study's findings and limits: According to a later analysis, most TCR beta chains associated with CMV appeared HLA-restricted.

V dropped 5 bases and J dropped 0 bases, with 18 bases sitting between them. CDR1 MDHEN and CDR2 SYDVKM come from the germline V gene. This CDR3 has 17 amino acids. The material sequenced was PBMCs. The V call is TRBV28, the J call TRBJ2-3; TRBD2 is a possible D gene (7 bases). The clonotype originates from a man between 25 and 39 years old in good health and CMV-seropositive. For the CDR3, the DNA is TGTGCCAGCAGTCCCCGGGGGGCGGGACACAGCACAGATACGCAGTATTTT. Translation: CASSPRGAGHSTDTQYF.